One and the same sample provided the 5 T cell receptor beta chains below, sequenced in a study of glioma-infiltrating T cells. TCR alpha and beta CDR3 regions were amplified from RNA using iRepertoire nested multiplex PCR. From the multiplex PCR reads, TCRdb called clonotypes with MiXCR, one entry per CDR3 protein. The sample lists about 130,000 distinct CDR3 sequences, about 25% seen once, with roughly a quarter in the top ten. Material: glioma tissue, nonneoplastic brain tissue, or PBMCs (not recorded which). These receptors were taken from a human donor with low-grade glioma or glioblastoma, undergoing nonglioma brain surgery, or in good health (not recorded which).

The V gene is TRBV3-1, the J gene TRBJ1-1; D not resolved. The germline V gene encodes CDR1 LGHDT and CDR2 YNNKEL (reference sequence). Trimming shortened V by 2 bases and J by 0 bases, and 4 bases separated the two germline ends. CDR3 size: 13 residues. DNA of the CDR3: TGTGCCAGCAGCCAACGGATGAACACTGAAGCTTTCTTT. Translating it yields CASSQRMNTEAFF.

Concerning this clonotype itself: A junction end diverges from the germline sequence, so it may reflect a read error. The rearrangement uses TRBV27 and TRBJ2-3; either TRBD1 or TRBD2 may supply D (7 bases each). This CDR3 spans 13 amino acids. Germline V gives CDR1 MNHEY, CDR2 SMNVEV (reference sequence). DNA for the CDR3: TGTGCCGGCAGGGGGGGTAGCACGGATACGCAGTATTTT. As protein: CAGRGGSTDTQYF.

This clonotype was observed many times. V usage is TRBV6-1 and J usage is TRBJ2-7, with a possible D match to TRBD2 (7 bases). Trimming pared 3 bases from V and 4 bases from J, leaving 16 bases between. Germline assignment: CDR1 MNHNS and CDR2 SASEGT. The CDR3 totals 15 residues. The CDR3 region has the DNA TGTGCCAGCAGTGACCGGGGGGCGTTCCAATACGAGCAGTACGTC. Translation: CASSDRGAFQYEQYV.

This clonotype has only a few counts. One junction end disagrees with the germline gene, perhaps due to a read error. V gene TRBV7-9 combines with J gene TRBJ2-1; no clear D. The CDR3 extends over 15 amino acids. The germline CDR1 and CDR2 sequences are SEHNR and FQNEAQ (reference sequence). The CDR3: CASSQDPGTYNEQFF. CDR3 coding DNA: TGCGCCAGCAGCCAAGATCCGGGCACCTACAATGAGCAGTTCTTC.

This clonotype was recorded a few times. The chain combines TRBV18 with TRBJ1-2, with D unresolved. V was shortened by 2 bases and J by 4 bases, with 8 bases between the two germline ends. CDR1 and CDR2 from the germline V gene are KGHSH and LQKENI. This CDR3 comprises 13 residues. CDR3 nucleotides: TGTGCCAGCTCACCAACAGAAATCTATGGCTACACCTTC. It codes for CASSPTEIYGYTF.